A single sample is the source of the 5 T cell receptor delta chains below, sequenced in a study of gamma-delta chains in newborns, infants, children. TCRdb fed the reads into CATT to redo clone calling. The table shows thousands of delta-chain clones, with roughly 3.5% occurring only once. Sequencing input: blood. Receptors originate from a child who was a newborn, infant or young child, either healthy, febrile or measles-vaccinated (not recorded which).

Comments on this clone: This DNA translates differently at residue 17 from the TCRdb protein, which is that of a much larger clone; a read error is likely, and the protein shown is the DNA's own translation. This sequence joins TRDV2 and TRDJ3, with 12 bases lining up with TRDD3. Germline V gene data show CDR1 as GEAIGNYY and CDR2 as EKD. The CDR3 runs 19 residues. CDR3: CACDTLLGDTSWDTRQVFF. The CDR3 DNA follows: TGTGCCTGTGACACCCTACTGGGGGATACCTCCTGGGACACCCGACAGGTGTTTTTC.

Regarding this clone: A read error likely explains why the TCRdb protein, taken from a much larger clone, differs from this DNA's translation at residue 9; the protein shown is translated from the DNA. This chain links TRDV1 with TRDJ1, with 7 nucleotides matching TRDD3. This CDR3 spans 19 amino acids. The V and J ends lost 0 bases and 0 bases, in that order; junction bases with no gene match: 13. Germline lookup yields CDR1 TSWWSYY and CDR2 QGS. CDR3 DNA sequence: TGTGCTCTTGGGGAACTTCCGTCGCACTGGGGACCGTACACCGATAAACTCATCTTT. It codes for CALGELPSHWGPYTDKLIF.

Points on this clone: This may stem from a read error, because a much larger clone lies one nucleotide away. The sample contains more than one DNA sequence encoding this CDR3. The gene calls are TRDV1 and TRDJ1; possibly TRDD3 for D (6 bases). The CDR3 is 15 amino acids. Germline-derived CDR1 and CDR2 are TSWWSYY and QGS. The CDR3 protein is CALGEFWGFSLKLIF. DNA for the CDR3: TGTGCTCTCGGGGAATTTTGGGGGTTTTCTCTGAAACTCATCTTT.

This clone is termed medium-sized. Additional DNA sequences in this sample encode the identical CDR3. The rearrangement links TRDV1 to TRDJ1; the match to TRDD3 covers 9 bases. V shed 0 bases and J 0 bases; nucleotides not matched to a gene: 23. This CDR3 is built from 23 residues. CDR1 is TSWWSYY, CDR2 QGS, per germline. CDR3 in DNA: TGTGCTCTTGGGGAACTCCCTACGGGAGTACTGGGGGAGATTAGGTACCACACCGATAAACTCATCTTT. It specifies CALGELPTGVLGEIRYHTDKLIF.

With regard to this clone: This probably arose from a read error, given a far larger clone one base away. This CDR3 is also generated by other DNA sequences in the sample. The DNA for the CDR3 is TGTGCCTGTGACCTGACGGCACAACTCTTCTTT. Residues: CACDLTAQLFF. V and J are TRDV2 and TRDJ2; no definite D call. Germline values: CDR1 GEAIGNYY, CDR2 EKD. This CDR3 is 11 amino acids long.